Reported below is one TCR beta chain. The sample belongs to a study of OX40 agonist ivuxolimab in advanced cancers. V dropped 2 bases and J dropped 5; count of bases not matched to a gene: 12. The CDR3 sequence is 16 residues long. Germline CDR1 reads MNHEY; CDR2 reads SMNVEV (reference sequence). Using immunoSEQ multiplex PCR, the repertoire was profiled, and TCRdb retains in-frame clones only, with some absent. The table includes some 110,000 clones, around nine tenths detected once. The sequenced sample was CD4+ or CD8+ T cells sorted from blood, obtained in a trial of the OX40 agonist ivuxolimab. The receptor was isolated from an adult with an advanced solid tumor such as melanoma, head and neck, liver or kidney cancer. The rearrangement links TRBV27 to TRBJ2-7, with TRBD1 matching over 7 bases. The CDR3, as DNA: TGTGCCAGCAGTTTAGAGGGGGCCTTGGGCCTAAACGAGCAGTACTTC. Translation gives CASSLEGALGLNEQYF.